This T cell receptor (beta chain) was recorded in a study of cytomegalovirus exposure and HLA in healthy donors. Trimming took 0 bases from V and 8 from J, leaving 7 bases between them. The CDR3 consists of 13 residues. Per the germline V gene, CDR1 is KGHSH and CDR2 is LQKENI. A note on this clone: What it binds is not known.

The PCR used 60 Vbeta and 13 Jbeta primers. Here immunoSEQ multiplex PCR was the method, and the copy in TCRdb shows in-frame clones only, minus some. The sample carries about 150,000 clones, about three quarters recorded once. Broader study findings: Published work reported that the classifier diagnosed cytomegalovirus status with high specificity and sensitivity. Later, an analysis showed that TCR beta chains associated with HLA were more clonally expanded than others that were equally common.

The TCR sequence derives from a woman between 40 and 50 years old in good health and CMV-seropositive. The V and J genes are TRBV18 and TRBJ1-4; no clear D gene. Sample: PBMCs. This chain's CDR3 is CASSPPTEEKLFF. The CDR3 region has the DNA TGTGCCAGCTCACCACCCACGGAGGAAAAACTGTTTTTT.